This T cell receptor beta chain was identified in a study of PD-L1 blockade in urothelial cancer. At the level of the study: Patients initiated atezolizumab around 2014 at 1,200 mg intravenously every 3 weeks. Across blood samples, T cells had a median count of about 150,000.

Regarding this clone: Its antigen is not known.

Sequencing was performed with immunoSEQ multiplex PCR; in TCRdb, only in-frame clones are kept and a portion is missing. The table shows 100,000 to 150,000 clones, with 86% occurring only once. The time point denotes: peripheral blood 6 weeks after treatment start. The study collected 1 to 8 samples per patient, pretreatment and on-treatment. CDR3 length: 15 residues. V lost 1 base, J lost 0 bases, and 8 bases lay in between. From germline, CDR1 is KGHSH and CDR2 LQKENI. Study-wide findings and caveats: Lower than median blood TCR clonality before treatment predicted better survival.

V is TRBV18 and J is TRBJ2-3; the D is unclear. Here the sequenced sample was PBMCs, taken around atezolizumab (anti-PD-L1) treatment. This TCR derives from a man between 50 and 59 years old with urothelial cancer. The CDR3 protein is CASSPLASSTDTQYF. In DNA, the CDR3 is TGTGCCAGCTCACCACTAGCTTCGAGCACAGATACGCAGTATTTT.